The entry that follows covers one TCR beta chain sequence. The antigen remains undetermined. TCRdb's copy holds only in-frame clones and misses some; the assay was immunoSEQ multiplex PCR. The sample lists about 85,000 clones; roughly nine tenths were seen once. The data were taken from a study of T cell responses to AZD1222 COVID-19 vaccine. Study outcomes and limitations: Baseline seropositivity occurred in only a handful of AZD1222 recipients. Vaccine-associated CD4 TCRs spanned spike, dominant at 160-218 and 743-854. Researchers took repertoire samples only after the peak T cell response had come. Nearly half of spike-specific TCRs reportedly go after variant regions that carry no mutations.

The germline gives CDR1 MDHEN, CDR2 SYDVKM. The trim removed 4 bases at V and 7 bases at J, leaving 11 bases unmatched. CDR3 length equals 16 residues. The input for sequencing was peripheral blood, taken on day 0 of AZD1222 vaccination. The receptor was derived from an adult in good health. This chain connects TRBV28 to TRBJ2-1; TRBD1 matches 9 bases. CDR3 bases: TGTGCCAGCAGTTCGCCCGGGACAGGGCATGGGAATGAGCAGTTCTTC. Translation gives CASSSPGTGHGNEQFF.